The text below deals with one T cell receptor (beta chain). Its antigen is not identified. This sample is part of a study of CXCR3-negative and CXCR3-positive naive CD8 T cells. UMI-labeled TRB cDNA libraries were prepared by 5' RACE. TCRdb processed the 5' RACE reads again and assigns one entry to each CDR3 protein, with no DNA. This listing includes 100,000 to 150,000 distinct CDR3 sequences. Study results and limitations: Comparably high diversity marked both naive subsets, whereas memory CD8+ cells had much lower diversity.

In germline, CDR1 is MDHEN, CDR2 SYDVKM. This CDR3 has 16 amino acids. Sequencing was carried out using naive CXCR3- CD8+ T cells from blood. This sample's subset: CD45RO-CCR7+CD27+CD95- naive CD8+ T cells lacking CXCR3 (TNR3-). This TCR derives from a human donor in good health. Some clones in this sample may be carry-over from other donors' samples. The chain employs TRBV28 and TRBJ2-7. The CDR3 sequence: CASSLSVISVSYEQYF.